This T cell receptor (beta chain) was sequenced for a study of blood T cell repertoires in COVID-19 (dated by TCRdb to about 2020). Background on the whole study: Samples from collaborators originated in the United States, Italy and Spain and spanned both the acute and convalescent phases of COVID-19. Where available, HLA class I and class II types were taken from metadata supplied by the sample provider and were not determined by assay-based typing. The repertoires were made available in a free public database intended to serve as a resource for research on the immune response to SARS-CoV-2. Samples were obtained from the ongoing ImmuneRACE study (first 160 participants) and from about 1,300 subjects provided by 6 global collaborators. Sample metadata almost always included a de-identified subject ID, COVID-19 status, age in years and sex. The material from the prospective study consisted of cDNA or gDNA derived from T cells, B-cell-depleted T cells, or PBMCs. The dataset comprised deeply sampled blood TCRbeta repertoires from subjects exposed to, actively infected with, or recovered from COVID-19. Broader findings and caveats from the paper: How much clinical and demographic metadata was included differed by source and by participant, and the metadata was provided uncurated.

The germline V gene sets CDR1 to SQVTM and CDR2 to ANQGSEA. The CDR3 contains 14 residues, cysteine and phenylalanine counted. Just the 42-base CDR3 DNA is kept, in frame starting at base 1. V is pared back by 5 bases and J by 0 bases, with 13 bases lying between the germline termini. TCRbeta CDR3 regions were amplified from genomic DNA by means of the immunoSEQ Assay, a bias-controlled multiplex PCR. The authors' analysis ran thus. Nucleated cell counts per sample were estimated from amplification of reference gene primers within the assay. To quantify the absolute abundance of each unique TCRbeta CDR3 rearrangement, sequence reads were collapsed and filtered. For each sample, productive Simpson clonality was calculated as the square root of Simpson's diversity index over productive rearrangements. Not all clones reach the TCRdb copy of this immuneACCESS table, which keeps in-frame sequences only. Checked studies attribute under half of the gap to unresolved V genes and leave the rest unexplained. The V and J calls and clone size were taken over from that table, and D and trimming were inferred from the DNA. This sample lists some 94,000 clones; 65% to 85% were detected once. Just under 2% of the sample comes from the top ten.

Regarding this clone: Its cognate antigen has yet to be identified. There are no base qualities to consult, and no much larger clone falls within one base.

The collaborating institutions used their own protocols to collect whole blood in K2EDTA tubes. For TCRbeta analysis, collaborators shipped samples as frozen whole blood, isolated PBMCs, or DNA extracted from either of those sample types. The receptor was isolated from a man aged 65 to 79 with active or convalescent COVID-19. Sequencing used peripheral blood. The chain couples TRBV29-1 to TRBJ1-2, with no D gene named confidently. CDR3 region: CSVSPGSANYGYTF. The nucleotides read TGCAGCGTTAGTCCGGGATCGGCTAACTATGGCTACACCTTC.